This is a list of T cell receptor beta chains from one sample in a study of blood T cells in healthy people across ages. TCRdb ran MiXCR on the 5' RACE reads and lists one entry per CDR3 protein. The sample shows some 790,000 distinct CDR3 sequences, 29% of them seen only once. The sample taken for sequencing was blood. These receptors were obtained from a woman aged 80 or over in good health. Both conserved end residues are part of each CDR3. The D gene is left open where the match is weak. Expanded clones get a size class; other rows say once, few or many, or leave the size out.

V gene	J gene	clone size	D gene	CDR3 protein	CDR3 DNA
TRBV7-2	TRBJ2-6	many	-	CASSLGGISGANVLTF	TGTGCCAGCAGCTTAGGGGGCATCTCTGGGGCCAACGTCCTGACTTTC
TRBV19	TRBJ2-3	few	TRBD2	CASSIVAGSSDTQYF	TGTGCCAGTAGTATAGTAGCGGGGTCCTCAGATACGCAGTATTTT
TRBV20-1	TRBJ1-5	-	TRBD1	CSAIMTDRANQPQHF	TGCAGTGCAATTATGACGGACAGGGCAAATCAGCCCCAGCATTTT
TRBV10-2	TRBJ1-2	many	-	CATTWGTDYGYTF	TGCGCCACCACGTGGGGCACAGACTATGGCTACACCTTC
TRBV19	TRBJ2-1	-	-	CASSRVGLSNEQFF	TGTGCCAGTAGTAGGGTCGGGCTTAGCAATGAGCAGTTCTTC
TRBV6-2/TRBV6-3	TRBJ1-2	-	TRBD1	CASSCSGQGGYTF	TGTGCCAGCAGTTGCTCGGGACAGGGAGGCTACACCTTC
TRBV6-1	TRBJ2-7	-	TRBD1	CASSPRGTGSSYEQYF	TGTGCCAGCAGCCCCAGAGGGACAGGGTCCTCCTACGAGCAGTACTTC
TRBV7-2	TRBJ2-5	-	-	CASSLGLRQETQYF	TGTGCCAGCAGCCTGGGACTGCGCCAAGAGACCCAGTACTTC
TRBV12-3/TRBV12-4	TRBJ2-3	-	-	CASSLGSGSTDVQYF	TGTGCCAGCAGTTTAGGTAGCGGCAGCACAGATGTGCAGTATTTT
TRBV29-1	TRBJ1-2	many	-	CSVEHSTAGYTF	TGCAGCGTTGAACACTCAACGGCTGGCTACACCTTC
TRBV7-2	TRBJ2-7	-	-	CASSLEGLGREQYF	TGCGCCAGCAGCTTGGAGGGTCTTGGCCGGGAGCAGTACTTC
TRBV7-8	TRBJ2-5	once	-	CASSLAPGATYERYF	TGTGCCAGCAGCTTAGCGCCGGGAGCGACCTACGAGCGGTACTTC
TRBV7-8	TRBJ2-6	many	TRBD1	CASSTRQGASGANVLTF	TGTGCCAGCAGCACCCGACAGGGGGCGAGCGGGGCCAACGTCCTGACTTTC
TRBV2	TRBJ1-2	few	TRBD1	CATRGWNTGGRGYTF	TGTGCCACTCGGGGATGGAATACAGGGGGAAGAGGCTACACCTTC
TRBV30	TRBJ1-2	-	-	CAWSKTTGNYGYTF	TGTGCCTGGAGTAAAACTACAGGGAACTATGGCTACACCTTC
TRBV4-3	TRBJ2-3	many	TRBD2	CASSQGLAGGHTDTQYF	TGCGCCAGCAGCCAAGGACTAGCGGGGGGGCATACAGATACGCAGTATTTT
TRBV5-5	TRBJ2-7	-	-	CASSLLQGNRYEQYF	TGTGCCAGCAGCTTACTCCAGGGGAATCGCTACGAGCAGTACTTC
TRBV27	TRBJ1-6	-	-	CASRTFSWQDDSPLHF	TGTGCCAGCAGAACCTTTTCCTGGCAAGATGATTCACCCCTCCACTTT
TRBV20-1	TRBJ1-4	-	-	CSARGVWEEKLFF	TGCAGTGCTAGAGGGGTATGGGAGGAAAAACTGTTTTTT
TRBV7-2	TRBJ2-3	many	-	CASSEGWTPSPDTQYF	TGTGCCAGCAGCGAGGGATGGACCCCATCCCCAGATACGCAGTATTTT
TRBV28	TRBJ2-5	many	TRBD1	CASRATGHFQETQYF	TGTGCCAGCAGAGCGACAGGGCACTTCCAAGAGACCCAGTACTTC
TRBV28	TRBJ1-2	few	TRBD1	CATKRQGGGYTF	TGTGCCACCAAAAGACAGGGGGGCGGCTACACCTTC
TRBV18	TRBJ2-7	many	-	CASSPVRNEQYF	TGTGCCAGCTCACCAGTCAGGAACGAGCAGTACTTC
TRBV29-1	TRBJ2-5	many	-	CSVETPVRGETQYF	TGCAGCGTTGAAACTCCGGTCCGAGGAGAGACCCAGTACTTC
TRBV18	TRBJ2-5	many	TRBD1	CASSPVDGSRGQSGNQETQYF	TGTGCCAGCTCACCGGTCGACGGGAGCAGGGGGCAGTCAGGGAACCAAGAGACCCAGTACTTC
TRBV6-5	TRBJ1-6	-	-	CASSYPTRRGNSPLHF	TGTGCCAGCAGTTACCCCACCCGTCGGGGTAATTCACCCCTCCACTTT
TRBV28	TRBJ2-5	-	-	CASRAAQETQYF	TGTGCCAGCAGGGCAGCACAAGAGACCCAGTACTTC
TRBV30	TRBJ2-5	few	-	CAWSAGPTQYF	TGTGCCTGGAGTGCGGGTCCGACCCAGTACTTC
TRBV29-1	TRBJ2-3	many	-	CSVLGAGDTQYF	TGCAGCGTTTTGGGGGCAGGGGATACGCAGTATTTT
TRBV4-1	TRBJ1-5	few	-	CASSQDRTANQPQHF	TGCGCCAGCAGCCAAGATCGGACAGCCAATCAGCCCCAGCATTTT
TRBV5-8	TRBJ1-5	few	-	CASSTNREVGNQPQHF	TGTGCCAGCAGCACCAACAGGGAGGTGGGCAATCAGCCCCAGCATTTT
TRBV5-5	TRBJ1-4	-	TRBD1	CASSLDGQGLEKLFF	TGTGCCAGCAGCTTGGATGGACAGGGTTTAGAAAAACTGTTTTTT
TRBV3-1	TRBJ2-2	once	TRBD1	CASSYTGAGERFF	TGTGCCAGCAGCTACACAGGGGCCGGGGAGCGGTTTTTT
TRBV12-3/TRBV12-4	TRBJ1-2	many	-	CASSPGGGPFGYGYTF	TGTGCCAGCAGTCCTGGGGGGGGCCCGTTCGGCTATGGCTACACCTTC
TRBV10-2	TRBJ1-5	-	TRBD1	CASSESGTGTQPQHF	TGCGCCAGCAGTGAGTCAGGGACAGGGACGCAGCCCCAGCATTTT
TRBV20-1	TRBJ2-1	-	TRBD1	CSARGTGRYNEQFF	TGCAGTGCTAGGGGGACAGGGAGATACAATGAGCAGTTCTTC
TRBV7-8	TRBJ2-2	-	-	CASSLALFMNTGELFF	TGTGCCAGCAGCTTAGCTCTGTTTATGAACACCGGGGAGCTGTTTTTT
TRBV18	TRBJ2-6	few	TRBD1	CASSRDRGLGANVLTF	TGTGCCAGCTCACGGGACAGGGGGCTAGGGGCCAACGTCCTGACTTTC
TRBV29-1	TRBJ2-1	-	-	CSFSSGNEQFF	TGCAGCTTCTCTTCAGGGAATGAGCAGTTCTTC
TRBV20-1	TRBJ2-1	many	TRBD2	CSAPPRGGATEQFF	TGCAGTGCTCCCCCCCGCGGGGGGGCTACTGAGCAGTTCTTC
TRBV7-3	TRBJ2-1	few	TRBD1	CASSFDRGLGNEQFF	TGTGCCAGCAGCTTTGACAGGGGGCTTGGCAATGAGCAGTTCTTC
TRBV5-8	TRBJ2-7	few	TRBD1	CASRTQGIPGEQYF	TGTGCCAGCAGGACACAGGGGATCCCCGGCGAGCAGTACTTC
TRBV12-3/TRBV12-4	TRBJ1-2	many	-	CASSSPGNMGYGYTF	TGTGCCAGCAGTTCCCCCGGCAATATGGGCTATGGCTACACCTTC
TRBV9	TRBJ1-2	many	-	CASSVNGANYGYTF	TGTGCCAGCAGCGTAAACGGAGCTAACTATGGCTACACCTTC
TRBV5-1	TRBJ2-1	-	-	CASSLTLESYNEQFF	TGCGCCAGCAGCTTGACCTTAGAGTCCTACAATGAGCAGTTCTTC
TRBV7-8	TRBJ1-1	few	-	CASSLQTRLGPSGTEAFF	TGTGCCAGCAGCTTACAAACTAGACTCGGACCTTCAGGTACTGAAGCTTTCTTT
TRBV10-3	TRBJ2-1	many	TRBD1	CAISDPTGGSNNEQFF	TGTGCCATCAGTGACCCGACAGGGGGGTCGAACAATGAGCAGTTCTTC
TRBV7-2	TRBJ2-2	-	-	CASSLARREGNTGELFF	TGTGCCAGCAGCTTAGCGCGGCGTGAGGGGAACACCGGGGAGCTGTTTTTT
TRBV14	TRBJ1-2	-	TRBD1	CASSQGDRNGYTF	TGTGCCAGCAGCCAAGGGGACAGGAACGGCTACACCTTC
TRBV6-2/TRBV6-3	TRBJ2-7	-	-	CAGSGQTYEQYF	TGTGCCGGCAGTGGGCAGACCTACGAGCAGTACTTC
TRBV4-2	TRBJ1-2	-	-	CAGSQDRFPDICYTF	TGTGCCGGCAGCCAAGATAGGTTCCCGGACATTTGCTACACCTTC
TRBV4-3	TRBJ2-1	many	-	CASSQDRGLRSSYNEQFF	TGCGCCAGCAGCCAAGATCGGGGTCTACGCAGCTCCTACAATGAGCAGTTCTTC